This T cell receptor beta chain was recorded in a study of cytomegalovirus exposure and HLA in healthy donors. General study results and limits: There was a cluster of highly shared sequence variants that was likely a sequencing artifact. The study put 150 or so TCR beta chains on its list as cytomegalovirus-associated. According to a later analysis, most TCR beta chains associated with CMV appeared HLA-restricted.

Primers: 60 Vbeta forward and 13 Jbeta reverse. Data came from immunoSEQ multiplex PCR; TCRdb stores just in-frame clones and leaves some out. The sample has roughly 290,000 clones; 70% to 90% are singletons. Germline V gene lookup returns CDR1 SGDLS and CDR2 YYNGEE. V lost 4 bases, J lost 4 bases, and 16 bases lay in between. The CDR3 is 15 residues long. The count of this clone is one. The antigen remains undetermined. This chain links TRBV9 with TRBJ2-3, with D possibly TRBD2 on 6 matching bases. Material for sequencing was PBMCs. The sequence derives from a woman between 18 and 29 years old in good health and CMV-seronegative. The CDR3 bases are TGTGCCAGCAGCCCAGGACCCACGGGGGCAGATACGCAGTATTTT. Encoded protein: CASSPGPTGADTQYF.